One sample yielded the 30 T cell receptor beta chains listed below, sequenced in a study of T cells in Graves' hyperthyroidism and ophthalmopathy. Template material for amplifying TCR beta CDR3 regions consisted of RNA transcripts. The HTBI primer set drove a first-round RT-PCR of the TCR CDR3. In TCRdb, the multiplex PCR reads were re-called with MiXCR into one record per CDR3 protein. The sample holds about 640,000 distinct CDR3 sequences; less than 25% are singletons and the top ten take roughly 30%. The specimen was blood. The receptors come from a young man with Graves' ophthalmopathy.

Only a few counts were recorded for this clonotype. The chain is built from TRBV28 and TRBJ2-7; possible D gene TRBD1, 6 bases. Germline V gives CDR1 MDHEN, CDR2 SYDVKM. The CDR3 runs to 18 residues. The V end was cut by 3 bases, the J end by 0 bases, with 21 bases between. The CDR3 is CASSFYFRGSLSSYEQYF. The CDR3 DNA is TGTGCCAGCAGTTTTTATTTTAGGGGGTCCCTAAGCTCCTACGAGCAGTACTTC.

This clonotype was detected only a few times. The chain links TRBV5-6 to TRBJ2-7; a possible D gene is TRBD2 (5 bases). The V end lost 0 bases, the J end lost 5 bases, and 15 bases lay between the germline ends. In germline, CDR1 is SGHDT, CDR2 YYEEEE. The CDR3 has 15 amino acids. The CDR3 sequence is CASSLAGYDLDEQYF. The CDR3 nucleotides are TGTGCCAGCAGCTTGGCGGGGTATGACCTCGACGAGCAGTACTTC.

The chain carries TRBV27 and TRBJ1-6; D is uncertain. CDR1 is MNHEY, CDR2 SMNVEV, per germline (reference sequence). Trimming stripped 7 bases from V and 0 bases from J, with 10 bases between. This CDR3 has 15 amino acids. DNA of the CDR3: TGTGCCAGCATGGAGCCAAGCTCCTATAATTCACCCCTCCACTTT. Amino acids: CASMEPSSYNSPLHF.

This clonotype was detected ten times or more. The chain combines TRBV11-2 with TRBJ2-5; D unresolved. V was clipped by 1 base and J by 1 base, with 10 bases between them. Germline loops: CDR1 SGHAT, CDR2 FQNNGV. The CDR3 has 15 residues. In DNA form, the CDR3 reads TGTGCCAGCAGCTTAGGATGGCAGAGCCAAGAGACCCAGTACTTC. Translation gives CASSLGWQSQETQYF. The variable domain in full, with the rest retrieved from reference TRBV11-2 and TRBJ2-5, is EAGVAQSPRYKIIEKRQSVAFWCNPISGHATLYWYQQILGQGPKLLIQFQNNGVVDDSQLPKDRFSAERLKGVDSTLKIQPAKLEDSAVYLCASSLGWQSQETQYFGPGTRLLVL.

The chain joins TRBV6-1 to TRBJ2-3; 12 bases are shared with TRBD2. CDR1 is MNHNS and CDR2 is SASEGT in the germline V gene. This CDR3 region has 17 residues. After removal of 6 bases from V and 2 bases from J, the junction contained 9 bases not matched to a gene. The CDR3, as DNA: TGTGCCAGCAGAGCACTTGGACTAGCGGGACCCACAGATACGCAGTATTTT. Its protein product is CASRALGLAGPTDTQYF.

This clonotype was observed a few times. The CDR3, as DNA: TGTGCCATTGCGGCGTCCTACGAGCAGTACTTC. Residues: CAIAASYEQYF. The rearrangement links TRBV28 to TRBJ2-7; D ambiguous. V lost 10 bases and J 1 base, leaving 8 bases between the germline ends. This CDR3 comprises 11 residues. Germline V lookup: CDR1 MDHEN, CDR2 SYDVKM. Full variable domain (missing parts from reference TRBV28 and TRBJ2-7): DVKVTQSSRYLVKRTGEKVFLECVQDMDHENMFWYRQDPGLGLRLIYFSYDVKMKEKGDIPEGYSVSREKKERFSLILESASTNQTSMYLCAIAASYEQYFGPGTRLTVT.

In its sample, this clonotype was seen many times. This CDR3 reads CASSDGTFSSYNSPLHF. CDR3 nucleotide sequence: TGTGCCAGCAGTGATGGGACCTTTAGCTCCTATAATTCACCCCTCCACTTT. The rearrangement joins TRBV2 to TRBJ1-6; D might be TRBD1 (5 bases). The ends were cut back, 3 bases at V and 0 bases at J, with 12 bases in the middle. CDR3 length: 17 amino acids. Germline V lookup: CDR1 SNHLY, CDR2 FYNNEI.

This clonotype was seen repeatedly, ten times or more. The chain links TRBV2 to TRBJ2-3, with TRBD1 matching 7 bases. The germline V gene has CDR1 SNHLY and CDR2 FYNNEI. After removal of 5 bases from V and 3 bases from J, the junction contained 11 bases not matched to a gene. The CDR3 totals 16 residues. The CDR3 DNA follows: TGTGCCAGCAGTTCCAGGGGGAATTTGGGGACAGATACGCAGTATTTT. It encodes CASSSRGNLGTDTQYF.

This clonotype was counted only a few times. The chain's CDR3 is CASSAGLFYEQYF. The DNA of the CDR3 is TGTGCCAGCAGCGCGGGACTTTTCTACGAGCAGTACTTC. The rearrangement joins TRBV5-5 to TRBJ2-7; a weak D match, TRBD2 (6 bases). The V and J ends lost 4 bases and 3 bases respectively, with 11 bases between them. This CDR3 spans 13 amino acids. Germline CDR1 and CDR2: SGHKS and YYEKEE (reference sequence).

This clonotype was detected many times. The chain recombines TRBV2 with TRBJ1-2, with D possibly being TRBD1 (5 bases). CDR1 SNHLY and CDR2 FYNNEI come from the germline V gene. This CDR3 spans 12 amino acids. The V and J ends lost 6 bases and 5 bases respectively, with 10 bases between them. CDR3: CASREGPYGYTF. The CDR3 region has the DNA TGTGCCAGCAGGGAGGGGCCTTATGGCTACACCTTC.

In its sample, this clonotype was seen many times. The chain combines TRBV29-1 with TRBJ2-1, with 15 bases aligning to TRBD2. CDR3 length: 17 amino acids. Germline V gene data show CDR1 as SQVTM and CDR2 as ANQGSEA. V gave up 1 base and J gave up 7 bases; unmatched junction bases: 8. DNA for the CDR3: TGCAGCGTTGAAGTACGAGGACTAGCGGGAGGGGGGAATGAGCAGTTCTTC. Residues: CSVEVRGLAGGGNEQFF.

The J gene is TRBJ2-7, the V gene TRBV6-1, with 9 bases that match TRBD2. CDR3 size: 14 residues. J lost 6 bases, V lost 5 bases, and 8 bases had no gene match. CDR1 and CDR2 (germline): MNHNS, SASEGT. The DNA of the CDR3 is TGTGCCAGCAGTCCTAGCGGGACCTCTCGCGAGCAGTACTTC. Translation: CASSPSGTSREQYF.

This clonotype was recorded at least ten times. At one of its ends the junction is not consistent with the germline gene, which may arise from a read error. This rearrangement joins TRBV5-1 to TRBJ2-7; D possibly corresponds to TRBD1 (6 bases). The germline CDR1 and CDR2 sequences are SGHRS and YFSETQ. The CDR3 sequence is 14 residues long. The chain's CDR3 is CASSLAGTSYEQYF. CDR3 bases: TGTGCCAGCAGTTTGGCCGGGACATCCTACGAGCAGTACTTC.

In this sample, this clonotype turned up many times. The J gene is TRBJ2-5, the V gene TRBV7-2; D ambiguous. Germline assignment: CDR1 SGHTA and CDR2 FQGNSA. The CDR3 covers 14 residues. The V end lost 0 bases, the J end lost 5 bases, and 10 bases lay between the germline ends. Here the CDR3 DNA reads TGTGCCAGCAGCTTAGCAGGGCTAGATGAGACCCAGTACTTC. Encoded protein: CASSLAGLDETQYF.

V usage is TRBV12-3 or TRBV12-4 and J usage is TRBJ1-1; perhaps TRBD1 as D (6 bases). The CDR3 has 15 residues. The V and J ends lost 7 bases and 2 bases respectively, with 17 bases between them. Written as DNA, the CDR3 is TGTGCCAGCACCTCACTAACAGGGCGTAACACTGAAGCTTTCTTT. Protein sequence: CASTSLTGRNTEAFF.

This clonotype turned up a few times. The J gene is TRBJ1-2, the V gene TRBV19; D remains ambiguous. CDR3 length: 14 residues. The germline V and J ends were trimmed by 2 bases and 4 bases, with 11 bases remaining between them. Germline V gives CDR1 LNHDA, CDR2 SQIVND (reference sequence). The CDR3 protein is CASSITAEVYGYTF. The CDR3 DNA reads TGTGCCAGTAGTATAACGGCCGAGGTCTATGGCTACACCTTC.

The chain joins TRBV12-3 or TRBV12-4 to TRBJ2-2, with 10 bases that match TRBD2. Losses at the gene ends were 3 bases for V and 7 bases for J; bases not matched to a gene: 8. This CDR3 is built from 16 residues. The CDR3 loop is CASSLLLAGDVGELFF. The CDR3 region has the DNA TGTGCCAGCAGTTTGCTCCTAGCGGGAGATGTCGGGGAGCTGTTTTTT.

This clonotype appeared many times. The rearrangement joins TRBV11-2 to TRBJ2-1; D may be TRBD2 (5 bases). CDR1 is SGHAT, CDR2 FQNNGV, per germline. V was cut by 3 bases and J by 4 bases, with 10 bases left in between. This CDR3 is built from 14 residues. The CDR3: CASSFSDLYNEQFF. The CDR3 nucleotides read TGTGCCAGCAGCTTTTCGGACTTATACAATGAGCAGTTCTTC. The variable domain in full, with the rest retrieved from reference TRBV11-2 and TRBJ2-1, is EAGVAQSPRYKIIEKRQSVAFWCNPISGHATLYWYQQILGQGPKLLIQFQNNGVVDDSQLPKDRFSAERLKGVDSTLKIQPAKLEDSAVYLCASSFSDLYNEQFFGPGTRLTVL.

The chain uses TRBV6-1 and TRBJ2-1; 9 nucleotides align to TRBD1. This CDR3 comprises 15 residues. CDR1 is MNHNS and CDR2 is SASEGT in the germline V gene. Unmatched junction bases numbered 10, after V lost 10 bases and J lost 3 bases. The CDR3 nucleotides are TGTGCCATCGATGAGAGGACAGGGGTCTACAATGAGCAGTTCTTC. Its translation is CAIDERTGVYNEQFF.

A single count supports this clonotype. The chain uses TRBV7-9 and TRBJ2-7; 9 nucleotides match TRBD2. The CDR3 length is 16 residues. Per germline, CDR1 SEHNR and CDR2 FQNEAQ (reference sequence). V lost 4 bases to trimming and J lost 2 bases; unmatched junction nucleotides: 9. DNA for the CDR3: TGTGCCAGCAGCTCCGATGTGGCGGGAGGGCCCTACGAGCAGTACTTC. It yields the protein CASSSDVAGGPYEQYF.

This clonotype was detected ten times or more. This chain joins TRBV4-1 and TRBJ2-7, with a weak D call TRBD2 (6 bases). Deletions cut 3 bases from V and 6 bases from J, with 15 bases between. Per germline, CDR1 MGHRA and CDR2 YSYEKL. This CDR3 has 14 residues. CDR3 nucleotides: TGCGCCAGCAGCCAGGGCGGGAAGATAGGCGAGCAGTACTTC. Translation: CASSQGGKIGEQYF.

This clonotype was detected a few times. The chain employs TRBV29-1 and TRBJ2-3, with TRBD2 matching 8 bases. Germline V gene sequence: CDR1 SQVTM, CDR2 ANQGSEA. V trimming: 4 bases; J trimming: 3 bases; junction bases outside the gene matches: 3. The CDR3 covers 13 residues. The CDR3 here is CSVGTSFTDTQYF. CDR3 nucleotides: TGCAGCGTTGGGACTAGCTTTACAGATACGCAGTATTTT.

In its sample, this clonotype was seen many times. The chain uses TRBV11-2 and TRBJ2-7, with TRBD1 matching over 8 bases. The CDR3 has 15 amino acids. Per germline, CDR1 SGHAT and CDR2 FQNNGV. Losses at the gene ends were 5 bases for V and 4 bases for J; bases not matched to a gene: 10. CDR3 residues: CASSHIRDRTYEQYF. CDR3 nucleotides: TGTGCCAGCAGCCATATCCGGGACAGGACTTACGAGCAGTACTTC.

This clonotype showed up just a few times. This chain's CDR3 is CASSFGITGAEAFF. For the CDR3, the DNA is TGTGCCAGCAGTTTCGGGATTACGGGGGCTGAAGCTTTCTTT. The rearrangement joins TRBV12-3 or TRBV12-4 to TRBJ1-1, with D tentatively TRBD1 (5 bases). V dropped 3 bases and J dropped 6 bases, with 14 bases sitting between them. The CDR3 totals 14 residues.

The V and J genes are TRBV9 and TRBJ2-1; 13 bases agree with TRBD2. The CDR3 consists of 16 residues. V shed 4 bases and J 2 bases; nucleotides not matched to a gene: 3. CDR1 and CDR2 from the germline V gene are SGDLS and YYNGEE. In nucleotides, the CDR3 is TGTGCCAGCAGCTTCGGACTAGCGGGAGCCTACAATGAGCAGTTCTTC. Translated, it gives CASSFGLAGAYNEQFF.

This clonotype showed up many times. The V call is TRBV5-5, the J call TRBJ2-3; tentative D call: TRBD1 (6 bases). CDR1 and CDR2 (germline): SGHKS, YYEKEE (reference sequence). The CDR3 covers 16 residues. Trimming left V 4 bases short and J 2 bases short, with 17 bases between. The CDR3 sequence is CASSGPARGYTDTQYF. The CDR3 nucleotides are TGTGCCAGCAGCGGACCAGCCAGGGGATACACAGATACGCAGTATTTT.

This clonotype occurred many times. V is TRBV28 and J is TRBJ2-7; a possible D gene is TRBD2 (5 bases). V lost 5 bases, J lost 0 bases, and 17 bases lay in between. This CDR3 has 16 amino acids. Germline-derived CDR1 and CDR2 are MDHEN and SYDVKM. The CDR3 here is CASSPREGSISYEQYF. The DNA for the CDR3 is TGTGCCAGCAGTCCACGAGAAGGGAGCATCTCCTACGAGCAGTACTTC.

Turning to this clonotype: A much larger clone lies a single base off, so this may be a read error. The chain joins TRBV20-1 to TRBJ2-3; no reliable D call. The J call is uncertain, as TRBJ1-5 better fits the DNA end. Germline V gene data show CDR1 as DFQATT and CDR2 as SNEGSKA (reference sequence). This CDR3 comprises 13 residues. CDR3 sequence: CSGWSYSTDTQHF. CDR3 sequence (DNA): TGCAGCGGCTGGAGCTACTCCACAGATACGCAGCATTTT.

This clonotype was seen ten or more times. The CDR3 DNA is TGCAGTGCTGGGGCCCGCGGGGAGGTTGGGTTCTTC. It translates to CSAGARGEVGFF. J is TRBJ2-1 and V is TRBV20-1; a weak D match, TRBD2 (6 bases). V lost 5 bases to trimming and J lost 15 bases, with 20 bases between them. The CDR3 runs 12 residues. Germline lookup yields CDR1 DFQATT and CDR2 SNEGSKA (reference sequence).

Comments on this clonotype: With a much larger clone just one base away, this may be a read error. The chain joins TRBV2 to TRBJ1-1; D ambiguous. Germline V gives CDR1 SNHLY, CDR2 FYNNEI. The CDR3 length is 13 residues. The V and J ends lost 8 bases and 3 bases respectively, with 13 bases between them. This chain's CDR3 is CASARIRDTEAFF. CDR3 DNA: TGTGCCAGCGCGAGGATCCGAGACACTGAAGCTTTCTTT. Full variable domain (rest looked up from reference TRBV2 and TRBJ1-1): EPEVTQTPSHQVTQMGQEVILRCVPISNHLYFYWYRQILGQKVEFLVSFYNNEISEKSEIFDDQFSVERPDGSNFTLKIRSTKLEDSAMYFCASARIRDTEAFFGQGTRLTVV.